Below, one TCR beta chain is given with its context. This clone was detected a few times. The antigen this receptor binds is unknown. Base qualities are missing; no much larger clone stands one base away. This specimen comes from a study of cytomegalovirus exposure and HLA in healthy donors (dated by TCRdb to 2016 to 2017). With respect to the entire study: According to an earlier analysis of 550 to 700 of the donors, some 180 million T cells yielded roughly 110 million unique TCR beta sequences and 276 Gb of sequence data. An early release covering 500 to 750 HLA-typed donors comprised approximately 290 gigabases of sequencing data and around 85 million unique TCR sequences. Among the roughly 390 genotyped donors, approximately 77% belonged to the genetic ancestry cluster associated with self-reported Caucasian donors. The study aimed to test whether signatures of past pathogen exposure could be identified by cataloging public T cell receptors. The study used immunosequencing to profile the T cell repertoires of under 700 subjects and linked those repertoires to cytomegalovirus serostatus. In addition to the first cohort of around 670 subjects, a separate validation cohort of under 150 different subjects was used. High-throughput TCR immunosequencing, statistical association of individual TCRs with disease status, and machine learning were combined to predict cytomegalovirus infection status. To study patterns of TCR occurrence, a later analysis re-analyzed previously published TCR beta repertoires from several hundred donors and added high-resolution HLA genotyping. The later analysis used no new phenotypic data to find candidate immune exposures, relying instead on TCR beta sequences and their occurrence across donors. An earlier analysis of around 580 of the donors used high-throughput TCR beta sequencing to judge whether each TCR beta V gene segment behaved as functional or pseudogenic. Alongside the repertoire data, information on donor age, sex, ethnicity and CMV serostatus was compiled. A later genetic analysis used genome-wide SNP genotypes for 398 of the 666 donors, treating that subset as a discovery cohort. Every discovery cohort repertoire had been produced on one sequencing platform. Class I and class II HLA loci were covered by the typing at four-digit resolution. Typing coverage differed by locus: A, B, C, DRB1 and DQB1 were typed in about 620-630 donors, DQA1 in about 510, DPA1 in 600 to 610, and DPB1 in 400 to 480. Four or five DR-DQ haplotypes were handled as single units for association and clustering because linkage in the cohort was strong. Among over 350 genotyped donors of the cohort, an average of roughly 240,000 unique TCR beta nucleotide sequences were sequenced per donor, around a sixth of them non-productive. Study-level results and caveats: A later genetic analysis associated a missense DCLRE1C variant with V-gene and J-gene trimming of TCR beta chains, and an independent cohort replicated the association. The study listed 150 to 200 TCR beta chains as associated with cytomegalovirus. A later analysis found that TCR association rates varied across HLA loci, with DRB1 alleles showing the most associated TCRs and HLA-C alleles the fewest. The only immune exposure information available for the cohort was CMV serostatus. A further reported finding was that TCR beta sequences accurately predicted the HLA-A and HLA-B alleles for most subjects in the first cohort. In an earlier analysis of approximately 600 of the donors, most TCR beta V segments were observed in productive rearrangements about 90% or about 30% of the time, broadly matching IMGT annotations. Because some donors lacked HLA typing at each locus, the association tests relied only on the typed subset. Presence/absence analyses assumed roughly uniform sequencing depth across donors, an assumption that may not hold. Most TCR sequences were observed very rarely across donors, whereas some public TCRs were present in many individuals. Most CMV-associated TCR beta chains appeared to be HLA-restricted in a later analysis, and the HLA associations seemed to be driven largely by CMV exposure. Correlated functional status among segregating V segments might be attributable to linkage disequilibrium, but an unknown experimental factor could not be ruled out. A few of the identified cytomegalovirus-associated TCR beta chains were confirmed in vitro to be specific for cytomegalovirus antigens. The authors suggested that the approach could potentially be generalized to other disease states and immunological phenotypes. When HLA alleles, especially DR and DQ, strongly co-occurred, attributing TCR associations to individual alleles was difficult. Compared with the approximately 710-donor mean, donors in an Asian-associated ancestry cluster had fewer N-insertions in productive TCRs, according to a later genetic analysis. Over 15 rarely observed V segments, including chromosome 9 orphons, were excluded from the earlier analysis of about 610 of the donors because counts were too low. Only TCR beta chains were sequenced in this cohort, and the absence of alpha or paired-chain data limited detectable features. A later analysis found that HLA-associated TCR beta chains were more clonally expanded and had lower generation probabilities than equally common non-associated chains. Cytomegalovirus status was reported to be diagnosed by the classifier with high specificity and sensitivity in both the original and validation cohorts. In a later analysis, several top co-occurrence clusters were reported to appear linked to parvovirus B19, influenza, CMV and Epstein-Barr virus. A cluster of highly shared sequence variants was judged likely to be a technical artifact of the sequencing pipeline. Specific HLA alleles were associated with over 15,000 TCR beta sequences at a false discovery rate of 0.05 in a later analysis.

The protocol used for the library was the immunoSEQ multiplex PCR assay. A mixture of 60 forward primers for TCR Vbeta segments and 13 reverse primers for TCR Jbeta segments was used in the multiplex PCR. Amplification of the CDR3 region of rearranged TCR beta genes was performed with a multiplex PCR assay on genomic DNA. The amplified TCR beta libraries were sequenced on the Illumina HiSeq System as 87-base-pair reads. As for the original processing: A later analysis counted about 76 million unique TCR beta chains across the 670 or so repertoires, and some 11 million of these chains were shared by at least two donors. Raw reads were error-corrected and collapsed into unique sequences with a nearest-neighbor algorithm that merged closely related sequences to remove PCR and sequencing errors. CDR3 sequences were aligned to IMGT reference sequences to assign V, D and J gene segments. Each retained sequence needed at least a six-nucleotide match to both a V gene segment and a J gene segment. Rearrangements were classified as productive when the CDR3 lacked stop codons and remained in frame with V and J, and all other rearrangements were classified as non-productive. CDR3 was defined according to IMGT convention as the region running from the second conserved V-encoded cysteine to the conserved J-encoded phenylalanine. The earlier analysis of about 530 of the donors excluded any sequence lacking an unambiguous match to a single V gene segment. An earlier analysis of over 450 of the donors classified V segments as functional when productive rearrangements were above 56.7% and as segregating when the standard deviation between donors was above 5%. A statistical classification framework was developed to diagnose cytomegalovirus status using the catalog of TCR beta chain sequences. A later analysis assigned V and J genes by comparing TCR nucleotide sequences with IMGT/GENE-DB human TR gene sequences. The TCRdist pipeline was used in a later analysis to assign CDR3 sequences and most-parsimonious VDJ recombination scenarios. In a later analysis, each TCR beta chain was defined by its CDR3 amino acid sequence together with its V-gene family, and reads without a unique V-gene family were excluded. A later analysis removed 592 highly shared, low-generation-probability nucleotide sequences to deal with suspected cross-contamination and a sequencing artifact. In a later analysis, a clonal expansion index for each public chain was calculated from normalized within-repertoire ranks of inferred template counts. In a later analysis, generation probabilities were computed using a VDJ recombination model fitted to out-of-frame rearrangements, and the results were checked against IGoR. In a later analysis, hypergeometric tests were used to score TCR-TCR, TCR-HLA and TCR-CMV co-occurrence, with a repertoire-size bias correction applied to TCR pairs. In a later analysis, false discovery rates were estimated by permuting HLA or CMV assignments 20 times. In a later analysis, co-occurring TCRs were grouped with DBSCAN, and TCRdist sequence similarity was added when clustering was performed within HLA-allele-positive subsets. Repertoires with fewer than 30,000 or more than 120,000 public chains were left out of co-occurrence clustering, as were about five repertoires with anomalous nucleotide sharing. TCRdb holds this immuneACCESS table with in-frame rearrangements only. Some clones are missing; in checked studies, unresolved V genes explain under half, and the rest has no known cause. The DNA was the basis for D and trimming; V, J and clone size are from that table. The sample table shows some 160,000 clones, and approximately 83% are seen once. The leading ten clones occupy 1.5% to 2% of the sample.

In total, 600 or so healthy bone marrow donors made up the cohort. Cohort members were all nominally healthy when sampled, although unrecorded immune exposures were likely present. The donor was CMV seronegative and was included in the group of around 320 seronegative cohort members. A peripheral blood sample was collected from each donor, and TCR beta sequencing was performed on peripheral blood mononuclear cells. The Qiagen DNeasy Blood Extraction Kit was used to extract genomic DNA from the blood cell samples. The clonotype originates from a woman aged 40 to 50 in good health and CMV-seronegative. Sequencing was done on a sample of PBMCs.

CDR3 protein: CASSPTAFGGLNTEAFF. The DNA sequence follows: TGTGCCAGCTCACCAACAGCATTTGGGGGCCTCAACACTGAAGCTTTCTTT. The rearrangement combines TRBV18 with TRBJ1-1; TRBD1 could be the D gene, as 6 bases match. Reading from cysteine to phenylalanine, the CDR3 counts 17 amino acids. Only the CDR3 part of the read is kept: 51 bases, read in frame from the first base. V gives up 2 bases and J gives up 2 bases, and the segment between their germline ends measures 18 bases. CDR1 KGHSH and CDR2 LQKENI were looked up in the germline V gene.